This T cell receptor (beta chain) is drawn from a study of T cell responses to AZD1222 COVID-19 vaccine (dated by TCRdb to about 2021). Describing the broader study: Because spike-specific TCR depth and breadth did not differ between the two schedules, AZD1222 recipients who got a second dose at roughly 4 weeks were pooled with those who got a second dose at roughly 12 weeks. A total of just over 230 trial participants underwent TCR sequencing, of whom roughly 210 had received two doses of AZD1222 and 26 had received two doses of the MenACWY control vaccine. Trial participants were enrolled into age subgroups of 18-55, 56-69 and 70-plus years, which contained around 150, 28 and 57 TCR-sequenced participants, respectively. Findings and caveats that apply to the study as a whole: The vaccine-associated CD4 TCRs covered the entire spike protein, and the dominant responses fell in regions 160-218 and 743-854. No day 14 peak-response samples were available, so repertoires were characterized only after the peak T cell response. Nearly half of unique spike-specific TCRs reportedly recognized epitopes outside regions mutated in the B.1.351 and B.1.1.7 variants. Conclusions about previously exposed vaccinees are limited, since just a handful of AZD1222 recipients were seropositive for SARS-CoV-2 at baseline. Most participants were white British and females outnumbered males, and the authors suggested that clonal diversity may have been underestimated. The 56-69-year group was small, and its depth increase did not reach significance, likely because of low power. After two AZD1222 doses, spike-specific TCR breadth and depth were significantly higher than at day 0 and than in MenACWY recipients.

The CDR3 regions of human TCRbeta chains were analyzed by immunosequencing. The published analysis was carried out like this. Repertoire TCRs were matched against a reference library of SARS-CoV-2-specific TCRs generated with the MIRA antigen-specificity platform. Breadth was defined as the fraction of unique TCRs that were SARS-CoV-2-associated, and depth was defined as the fraction of total T cells that were SARS-CoV-2-associated. Using the MIRA data, every spike-specific TCR was mapped to the spike region that the TCR reacted to and assigned to either a CD4 or a CD8 class. Log10-transformed breadth and depth values were compared by one-way ANOVA with Sidak's multiple comparisons tests. TCRdb took this table from immuneACCESS and kept in-frame rearrangements with V and J called. Such tables lack part of the clones; where checked against another copy, unresolved V genes explain under half of the gap, and the rest is unexplained. V and J calls plus clone size are reproduced from that table; the DNA served to infer D and trimming. The sample data list under 200,000 clones, and approximately 92% of these were observed just once. The leading ten clones occupy around 1.6% of the sample.

In the paper's terms, the time point label means: baseline before first vaccination. Samples from vaccinated people were obtained from the UK trials COV001 and COV002, which included a single-blind randomized controlled phase 2/3 trial of AZD1222 (ChAdOx1 nCoV-19) in healthy adults. For TCRbeta chain sequencing, PBMC samples from trial participants were taken at day 0 and at day 28 after the second dose. As concerns this clone: Its antigen target is currently unknown. No much larger clone is present one base from it, and per-base qualities are unavailable.

V is reduced by 5 bases and J by 4 bases, leaving a spacing of 17 bases between them. CDR3 length: 15 amino acids, cysteine to phenylalanine. Here the CDR3 DNA is all that survives: 45 bases in frame from base 1. The germline V gene (reference sequence) gives CDR1 as SEHNR and CDR2 as FQNEAQ. This specimen consisted of peripheral blood, obtained on day 0 of AZD1222 vaccination. The rearrangement combines TRBV7-9 with TRBJ1-2; the D segment could be TRBD1, given 6 matching bases. The origin of this receptor is an adult in good health. The base sequence is TGTGCCAGCAGCGGGGCAGGGGATGTGGGCTATGGCTACACCTTC. It is translated as CASSGAGDVGYGYTF.